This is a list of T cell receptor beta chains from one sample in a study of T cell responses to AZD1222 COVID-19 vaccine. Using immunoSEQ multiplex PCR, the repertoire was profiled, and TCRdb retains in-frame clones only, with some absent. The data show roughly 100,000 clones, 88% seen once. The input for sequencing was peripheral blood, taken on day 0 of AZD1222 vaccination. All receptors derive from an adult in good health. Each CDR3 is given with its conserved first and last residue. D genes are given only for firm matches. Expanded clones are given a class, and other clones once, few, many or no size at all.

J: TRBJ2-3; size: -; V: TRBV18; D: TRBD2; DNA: TGTGCCAGCTCGTCTAGACTAGCGGGAGCCACCCGGTCGGATACGCAGTATTTT; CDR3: CASSSRLAGATRSDTQYF
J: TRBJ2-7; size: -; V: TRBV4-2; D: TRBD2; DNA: TGTGCCAGCAGCCAAGCTAGCGGGAATTACGAGCAGTACTTC; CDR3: CASSQASGNYEQYF
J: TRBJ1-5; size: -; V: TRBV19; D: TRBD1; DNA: TGTGCCAGTAGAGCACTACAGGGGAGCAATCAGCCCCAGCATTTT; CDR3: CASRALQGSNQPQHF
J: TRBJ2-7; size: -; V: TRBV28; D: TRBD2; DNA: TGTGCCAGCAGTTTATCTAGCGGGCCTACCTACGAGCAGTACTTC; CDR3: CASSLSSGPTYEQYF
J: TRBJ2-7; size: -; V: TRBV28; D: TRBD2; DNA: TGTGCCAGCTGGACTAGCGGGATATCTAACGAGCAGTACTTC; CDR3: CASWTSGISNEQYF
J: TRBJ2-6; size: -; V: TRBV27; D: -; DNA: TGTGCCAGCAGCGATATTCGGTCCGGGGCCAACGTCCTGACTTTC; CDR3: CASSDIRSGANVLTF
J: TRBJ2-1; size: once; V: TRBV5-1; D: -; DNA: TGCGCCAGTTACTCGGGAAGCTCCTACAATGAGCAGTTCTTC; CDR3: CASYSGSSYNEQFF
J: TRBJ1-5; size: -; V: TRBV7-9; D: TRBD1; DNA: TGTGCCAGCAGCATCAAAGGACAGGGGGCCGAGCACTATCAGCCCCAGCATTTT; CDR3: CASSIKGQGAEHYQPQHF
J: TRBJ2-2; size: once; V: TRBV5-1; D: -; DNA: TGCGCCAGCAGACTCGGACAGCTGAACACCGGGGAGCTGTTTTTT; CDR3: CASRLGQLNTGELFF
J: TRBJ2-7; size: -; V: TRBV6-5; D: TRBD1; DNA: TGTGCCAGCAGTATCCAGGGGGCGCGGTACGAGCAGTACTTC; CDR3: CASSIQGARYEQYF
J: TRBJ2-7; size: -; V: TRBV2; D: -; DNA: TGTGCCGTGCTCAGAGGGGGGAAATACGAGCAGTACTTC; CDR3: CAVLRGGKYEQYF
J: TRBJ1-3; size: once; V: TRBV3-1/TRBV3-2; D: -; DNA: TGTGCCAGCAGCCAAGGGGCAGGGCGCTCTGGAAACACCATATATTTT; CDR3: CASSQGAGRSGNTIYF
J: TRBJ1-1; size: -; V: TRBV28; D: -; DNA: TGTGCCAGCAGATACGGGGGAAACACTGAAGCTTTCTTT; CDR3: CASRYGGNTEAFF
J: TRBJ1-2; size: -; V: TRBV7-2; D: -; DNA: TGTGCCAGCAGCTTAGAGGGAAACCATGGCTACACCTTC; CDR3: CASSLEGNHGYTF
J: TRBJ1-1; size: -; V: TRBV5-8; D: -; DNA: TGTGCCAGCAGCCGGTTCTTGGGGGGTAAGATGAACACTGAAGCTTTCTTT; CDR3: CASSRFLGGKMNTEAFF
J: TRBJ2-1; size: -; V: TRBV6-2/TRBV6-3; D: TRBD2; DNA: TGTGCCAGCAGTTACTCCGAGCGGGGCAATGAGCAGTTCTTC; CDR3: CASSYSERGNEQFF
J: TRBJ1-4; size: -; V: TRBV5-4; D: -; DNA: TGTGCCAGCAGCCCAGGTGGGACGGGCCGGGGAGATGAAAAACTGTTTTTT; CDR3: CASSPGGTGRGDEKLFF
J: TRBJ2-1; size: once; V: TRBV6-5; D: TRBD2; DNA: TGTGCCAGCAGTTACGGGACTAGCGGGAACAATGAGCAGTTCTTC; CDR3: CASSYGTSGNNEQFF
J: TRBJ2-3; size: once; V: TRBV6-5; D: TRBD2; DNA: TGTGCCAGCAGTCAGACTAGCGGGAGCGCAGATACGCAGTATTTT; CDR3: CASSQTSGSADTQYF
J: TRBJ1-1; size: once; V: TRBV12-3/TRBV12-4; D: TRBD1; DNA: TGTGCCAGCAGTTTACGGACAGGGGTTGAAGCTTTCTTT; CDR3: CASSLRTGVEAFF
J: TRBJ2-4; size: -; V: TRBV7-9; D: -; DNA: TGTGCCAGCAGCTCGACAGTCTGGGCCAAAAACATTCAGTACTTC; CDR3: CASSSTVWAKNIQYF
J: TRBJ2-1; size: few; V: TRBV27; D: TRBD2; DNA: TGTGCCAGCAGTCCACCGGGACTAGCGGGAGAGGGTGAGCAGTTCTTC; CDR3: CASSPPGLAGEGEQFF
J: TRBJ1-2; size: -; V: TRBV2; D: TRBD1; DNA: TGTGCCAGCAGTGAATTCGGGACAGGGAATGCGATACGCTACACCTTC; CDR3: CASSEFGTGNAIRYTF
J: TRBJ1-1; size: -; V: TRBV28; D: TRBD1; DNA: TGTGCCAGCAGTCTCCATCGGACAGGATACACTGAAGCTTTCTTT; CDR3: CASSLHRTGYTEAFF
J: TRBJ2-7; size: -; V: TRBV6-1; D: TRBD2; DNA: TGTGCCAGCAGCGAACCGGGACTAGCGGGAGTCTACGAGCAGTACTTC; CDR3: CASSEPGLAGVYEQYF
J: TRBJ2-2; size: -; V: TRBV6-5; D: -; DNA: TGTGCCAGCAGCGACAGGCCGAGCACCGGGGAGCTGTTTTTT; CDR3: CASSDRPSTGELFF
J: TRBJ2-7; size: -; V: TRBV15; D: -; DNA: TGTGCCACCAGCAGAGGGGGCGGGCGCTACGAGCAGTACTTC; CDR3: CATSRGGGRYEQYF
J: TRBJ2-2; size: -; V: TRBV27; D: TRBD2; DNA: TGTGCCAGCAGTTCGTCGGGTAGCGGGAGCCCCGGGGAGCTGTTTTTT; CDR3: CASSSSGSGSPGELFF
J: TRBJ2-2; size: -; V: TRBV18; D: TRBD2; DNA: TGTGCCAGCTCACCCTCGGCGACTAGCGGGGGAAACACCGGGGAGCTGTTTTTT; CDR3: CASSPSATSGGNTGELFF
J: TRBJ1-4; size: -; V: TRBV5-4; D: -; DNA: TGTGCCAGCAGCACCCGACAAGAAGCAACTAATGAAAAACTGTTTTTT; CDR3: CASSTRQEATNEKLFF
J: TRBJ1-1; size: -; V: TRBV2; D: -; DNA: TGTGCCAGCAGTATTTCCAACACTGAAGCTTTCTTT; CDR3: CASSISNTEAFF
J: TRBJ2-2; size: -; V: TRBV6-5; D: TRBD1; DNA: TGTGCCAGCAGTTACTGGACAGGGGCGGGCGGGGAGCTGTTTTTT; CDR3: CASSYWTGAGGELFF
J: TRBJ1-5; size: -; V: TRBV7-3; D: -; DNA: TGTGCACCCGGAGACCAGCCCCAGCATTTT; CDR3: CAPGDQPQHF
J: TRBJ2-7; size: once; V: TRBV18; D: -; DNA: TGTGCCAGCTCACCGACTCTTTACGAGCAGTACTTC; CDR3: CASSPTLYEQYF
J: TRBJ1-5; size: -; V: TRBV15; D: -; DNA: TGTGCCACCAGCAGAGATGGTCCGGGGGGTAATCAGCCCCAGCATTTT; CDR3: CATSRDGPGGNQPQHF
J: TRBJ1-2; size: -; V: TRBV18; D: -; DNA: TGTGCCAGCTCACCAAAAATCCCCACCACAGGGAGGATTGACTATGGCTACACCTTC; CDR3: CASSPKIPTTGRIDYGYTF
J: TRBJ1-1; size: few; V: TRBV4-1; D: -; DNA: TGCGCCAGCAGCCAGAGCTTTGGGGAGAGGTACACTGAAGCTTTCTTT; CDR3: CASSQSFGERYTEAFF
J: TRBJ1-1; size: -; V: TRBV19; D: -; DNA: TGTGCCAGTAGTATTGGTTTTGGCAGTCGGGACACTGAAGCTTTCTTT; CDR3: CASSIGFGSRDTEAFF
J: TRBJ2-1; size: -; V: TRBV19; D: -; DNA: TGTGCCAGTAGTAGATCTAGCAGCTACAATGAGCAGTTCTTC; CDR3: CASSRSSSYNEQFF
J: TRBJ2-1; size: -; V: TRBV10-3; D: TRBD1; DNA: TGTGCCATCAGGGGGGACAGGGATGCCTACAATGAGCAGTTCTTC; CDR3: CAIRGDRDAYNEQFF
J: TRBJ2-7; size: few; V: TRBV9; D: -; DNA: TGTGCCAGCAGGTCCGATTCGTCCTACGAGCAGTACTTC; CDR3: CASRSDSSYEQYF
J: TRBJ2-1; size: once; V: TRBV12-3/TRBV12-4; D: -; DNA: TGTGCCAGCAGTCCCAACGCTAACAATGAGCAGTTCTTC; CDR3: CASSPNANNEQFF
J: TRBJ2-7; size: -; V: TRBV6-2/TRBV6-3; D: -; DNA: TGTGCCAGCAGTTACCGTGGGGGTCAACCCGCCGAGCAGTACTTC; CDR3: CASSYRGGQPAEQYF
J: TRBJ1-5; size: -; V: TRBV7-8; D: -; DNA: TGTGCCAGCAGCCGGGCGGACCGCTATCAGCCCCAGCATTTT; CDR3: CASSRADRYQPQHF
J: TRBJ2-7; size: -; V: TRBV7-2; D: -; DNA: TGTGCCAGCAGCTTACTCCGGGAGATCCACGAGCAGTACTTC; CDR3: CASSLLREIHEQYF
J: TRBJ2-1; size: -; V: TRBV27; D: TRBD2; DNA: TGTGCCAGCAGTTCAGCGGGAAGCTCCTACAATGAGCAGTTCTTC; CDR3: CASSSAGSSYNEQFF
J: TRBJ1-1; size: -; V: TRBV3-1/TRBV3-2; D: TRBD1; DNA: TGTGCCAGCAGCCCACAGGGGGTCCCTGAAGCTTTCTTT; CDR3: CASSPQGVPEAFF
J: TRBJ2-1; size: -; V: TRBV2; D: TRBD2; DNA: TGTGCCAGCAGAGCCCTAGCGGGAGGGACCCACAATGAGCAGTTCTTC; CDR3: CASRALAGGTHNEQFF